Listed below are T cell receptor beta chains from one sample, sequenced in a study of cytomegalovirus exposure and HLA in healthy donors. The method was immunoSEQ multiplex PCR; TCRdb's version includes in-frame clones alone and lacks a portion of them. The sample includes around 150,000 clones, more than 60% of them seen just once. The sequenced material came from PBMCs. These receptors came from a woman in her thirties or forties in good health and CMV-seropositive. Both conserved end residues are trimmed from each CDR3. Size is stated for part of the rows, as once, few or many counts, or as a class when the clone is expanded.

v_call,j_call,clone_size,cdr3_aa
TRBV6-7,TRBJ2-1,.,ASSYVLAGYNEQF
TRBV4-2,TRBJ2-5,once,ASSQDGGGYQETQY
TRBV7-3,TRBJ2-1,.,ASSPFNGEQF
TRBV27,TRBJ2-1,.,ASSLWGGGPNEQF
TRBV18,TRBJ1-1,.,ASSLTLTPGQANTEAF
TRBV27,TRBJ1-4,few,ASSFRGRSNEKLF
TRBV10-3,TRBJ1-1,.,AISESIRSNTEAF
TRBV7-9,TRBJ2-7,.,ASSSLTSVYEQY
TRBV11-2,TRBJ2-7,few,ASSSLAGAFHEQY
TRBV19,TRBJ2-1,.,ASSIGVAGGSYNEQF
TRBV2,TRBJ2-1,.,ASKWSSGGSRPEQF
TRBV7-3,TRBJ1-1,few,ASSLTPQGVSEAF
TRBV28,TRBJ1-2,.,ASSSTDRGYGYT
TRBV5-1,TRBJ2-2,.,ASSLSLANTGELF
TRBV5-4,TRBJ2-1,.,ASSRTGGAYNEQF
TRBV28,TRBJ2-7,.,ASSLELAPVYESY
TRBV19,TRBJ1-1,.,ASSVTSDTEAF
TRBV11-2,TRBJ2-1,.,ASSLDYANNEQF
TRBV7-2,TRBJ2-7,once,ASSFGRAYYEQY
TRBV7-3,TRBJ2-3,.,ASSQGLAESTDTQY
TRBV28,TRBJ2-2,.,ASTPRTSRVGELF
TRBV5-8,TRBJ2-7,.,ASRSRGSGEQY
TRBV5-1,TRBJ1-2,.,ASSLGGGEGYGYT
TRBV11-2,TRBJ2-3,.,ASSLNLAGGGHTDTQY
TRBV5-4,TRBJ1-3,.,AITRDRGNTIY
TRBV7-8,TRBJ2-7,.,ASSLDRQGGQY
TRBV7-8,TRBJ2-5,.,ASSLVGGTTGSGETQY
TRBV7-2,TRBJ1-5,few,ASSSGLMSQPQH
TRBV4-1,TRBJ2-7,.,ASSQGTPGQGAYEQY
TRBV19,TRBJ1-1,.,ASRGPGGPKTEAF
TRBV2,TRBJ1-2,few,ASNPSPNYGYT
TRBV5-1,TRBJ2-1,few,ASSLQTSADTLQF
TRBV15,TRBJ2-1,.,ATSRFTSGKNNEQF
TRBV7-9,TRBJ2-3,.,ASSPLASTDTQY
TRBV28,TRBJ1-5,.,ASSSGSGTGGNQPQH
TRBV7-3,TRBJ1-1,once,ASSLTGINQGIAEAF
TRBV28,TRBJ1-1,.,ASSLVSGNTEAF
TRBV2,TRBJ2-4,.,ASSEAADYAKNIQY
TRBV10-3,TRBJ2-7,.,AISPRAVTYEQY
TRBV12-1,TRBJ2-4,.,ASSFGNADRGRLNIQY
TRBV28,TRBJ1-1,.,ASSIPTGGNTEAS
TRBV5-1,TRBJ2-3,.,ASSSLIQGARDTQY
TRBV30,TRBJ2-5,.,AWSALGLPEETQY
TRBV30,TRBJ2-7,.,AWSGATSNHEQY
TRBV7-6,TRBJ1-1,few,ASSLGGRDTEAF
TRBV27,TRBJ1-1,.,ASSSPSTGRTEAF
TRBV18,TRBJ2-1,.,ASSLQGRGAYNEQF
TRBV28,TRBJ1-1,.,ATESNTEAF
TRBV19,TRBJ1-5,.,ASRKGDGAQH
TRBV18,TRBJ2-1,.,ASSPLPGSAVSNEQF
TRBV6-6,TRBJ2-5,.,ASSYLAGETQY
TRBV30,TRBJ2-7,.,AWRSAGFPYEQY
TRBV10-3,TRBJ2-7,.,AISKTGAYEQY
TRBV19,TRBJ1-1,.,ASTLARGGTEAF
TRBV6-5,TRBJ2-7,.,ASSSLSSGTSYEQY